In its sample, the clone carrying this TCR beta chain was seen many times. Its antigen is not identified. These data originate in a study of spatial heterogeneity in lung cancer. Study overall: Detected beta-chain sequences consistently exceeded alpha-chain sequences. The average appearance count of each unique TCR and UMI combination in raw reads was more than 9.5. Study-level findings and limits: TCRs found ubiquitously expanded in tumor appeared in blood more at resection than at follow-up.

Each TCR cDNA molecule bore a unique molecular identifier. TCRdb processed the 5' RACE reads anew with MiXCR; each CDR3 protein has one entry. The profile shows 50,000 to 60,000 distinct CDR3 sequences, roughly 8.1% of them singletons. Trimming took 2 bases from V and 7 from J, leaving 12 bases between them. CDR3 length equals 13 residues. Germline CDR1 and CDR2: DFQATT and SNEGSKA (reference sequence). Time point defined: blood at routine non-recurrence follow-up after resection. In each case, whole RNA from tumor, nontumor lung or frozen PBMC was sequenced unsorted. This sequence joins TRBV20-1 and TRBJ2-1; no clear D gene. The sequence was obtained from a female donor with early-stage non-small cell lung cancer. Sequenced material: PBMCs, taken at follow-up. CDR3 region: CSARSDFWNEQFF. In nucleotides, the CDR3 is TGCAGTGCTAGATCCGACTTTTGGAATGAGCAGTTCTTC.